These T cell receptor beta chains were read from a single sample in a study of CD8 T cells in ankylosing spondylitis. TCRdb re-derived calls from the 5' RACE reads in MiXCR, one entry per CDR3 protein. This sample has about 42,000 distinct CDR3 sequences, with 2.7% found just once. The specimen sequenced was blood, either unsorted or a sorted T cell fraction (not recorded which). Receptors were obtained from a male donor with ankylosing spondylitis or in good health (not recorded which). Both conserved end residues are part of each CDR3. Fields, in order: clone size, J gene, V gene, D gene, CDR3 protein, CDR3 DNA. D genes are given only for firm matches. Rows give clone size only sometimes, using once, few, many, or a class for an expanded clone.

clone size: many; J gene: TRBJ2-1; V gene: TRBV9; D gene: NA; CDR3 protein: CASSPRGQSSYNEQFF; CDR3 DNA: TGTGCCAGCAGCCCTCGGGGCCAGAGCTCCTACAATGAGCAGTTCTTC
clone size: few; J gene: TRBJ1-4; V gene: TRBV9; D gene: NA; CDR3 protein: CASSPRVRSGSEKLFF; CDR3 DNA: TGTGCCAGCAGCCCACGGGTAAGAAGCGGGAGTGAAAAACTGTTTTTT
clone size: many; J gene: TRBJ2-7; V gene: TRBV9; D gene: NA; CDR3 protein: CASSVEPLPLRQYF; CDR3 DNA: TGTGCCAGCAGCGTAGAGCCCCTCCCGCTGCGACAGTACTTC
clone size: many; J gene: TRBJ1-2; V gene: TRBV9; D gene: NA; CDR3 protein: CASSVRTNYGYTF; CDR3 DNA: TGTGCCAGCAGCGTCAGGACTAACTATGGCTACACCTTC
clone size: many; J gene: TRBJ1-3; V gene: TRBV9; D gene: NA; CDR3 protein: CASSVALGSSGNTIYF; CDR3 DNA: TGTGCCAGCAGCGTAGCTCTCGGTTCCTCTGGAAACACCATATATTTT
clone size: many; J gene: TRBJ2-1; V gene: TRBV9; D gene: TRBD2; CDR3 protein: CASSVGVAGSDNEQFF; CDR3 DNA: TGTGCCAGCAGCGTAGGCGTAGCGGGATCTGACAATGAGCAGTTCTTC
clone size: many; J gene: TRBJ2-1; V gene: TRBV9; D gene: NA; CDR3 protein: CASSVAWRTGAEQFF; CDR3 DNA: TGTGCCAGCAGCGTTGCGTGGAGAACGGGGGCTGAGCAGTTCTTC
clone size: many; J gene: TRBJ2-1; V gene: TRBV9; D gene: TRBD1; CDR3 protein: CASSVALGQGFNEQFF; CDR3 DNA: TGTGCCAGCAGCGTAGCTTTGGGACAGGGGTTCAATGAGCAGTTCTTC
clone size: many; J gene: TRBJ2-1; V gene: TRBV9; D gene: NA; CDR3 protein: CASSAQWNEQFF; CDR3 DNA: TGTGCCAGCAGCGCCCAGTGGAATGAGCAGTTCTTC
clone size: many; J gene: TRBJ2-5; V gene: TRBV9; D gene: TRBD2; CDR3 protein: CASSVAGGREETQYF; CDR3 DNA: TGTGCCAGCAGCGTAGCGGGAGGGCGGGAAGAGACCCAGTACTTC
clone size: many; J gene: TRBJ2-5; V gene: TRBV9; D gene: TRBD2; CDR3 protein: CASSVLAGVGETQYF; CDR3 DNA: TGTGCCAGCAGCGTACTAGCGGGAGTCGGGGAGACCCAGTACTTC
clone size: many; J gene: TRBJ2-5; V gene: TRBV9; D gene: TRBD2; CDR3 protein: CASSVGTSGGRETQYF; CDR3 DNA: TGTGCCAGCAGCGTGGGGACTAGCGGGGGGCGGGAGACCCAGTACTTC
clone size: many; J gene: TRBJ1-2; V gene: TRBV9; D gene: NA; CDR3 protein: CASSALAGSDYGYTF; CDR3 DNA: TGTGCCAGCAGCGCCCTAGCGGGCTCGGACTATGGCTACACCTTC
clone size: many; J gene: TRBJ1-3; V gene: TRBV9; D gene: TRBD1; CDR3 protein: CASSVGGQGTGNTIYF; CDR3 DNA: TGTGCCAGCAGCGTAGGGGGACAGGGTACTGGAAACACCATATATTTT
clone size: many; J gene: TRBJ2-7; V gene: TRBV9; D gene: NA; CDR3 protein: CASSVTGGVVYEQYF; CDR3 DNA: TGTGCCAGCAGCGTGACCGGTGGGGTGGTCTACGAGCAGTACTTC
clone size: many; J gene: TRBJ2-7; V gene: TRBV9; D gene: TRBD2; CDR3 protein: CASSVASGRAYEQYF; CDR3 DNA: TGTGCCAGCAGCGTAGCTAGCGGGAGGGCGTACGAGCAGTACTTC
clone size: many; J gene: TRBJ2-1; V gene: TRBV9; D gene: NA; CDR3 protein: CASSVSSASSYNEQFF; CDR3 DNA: TGTGCCAGCAGCGTATCCAGCGCGAGCTCCTACAATGAGCAGTTCTTC
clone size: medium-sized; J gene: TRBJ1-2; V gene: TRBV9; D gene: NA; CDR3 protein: CASSVEGSGSYGYTF; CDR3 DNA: TGTGCCAGCAGCGTAGAGGGGAGCGGATCCTATGGCTACACCTTC
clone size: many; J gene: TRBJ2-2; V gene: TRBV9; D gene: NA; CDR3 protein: CASSPRWNTGELFF; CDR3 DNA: TGTGCCAGCAGCCCCCGGTGGAACACCGGGGAGCTGTTTTTT
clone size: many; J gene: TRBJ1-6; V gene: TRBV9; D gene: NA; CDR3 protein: CASSVDSYSPLHF; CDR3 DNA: TGTGCCAGCAGCGTAGACAGCTATTCACCCCTCCACTTT
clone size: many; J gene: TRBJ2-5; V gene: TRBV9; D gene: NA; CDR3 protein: CASSVGPSETQYF; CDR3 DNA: TGTGCCAGCAGCGTAGGCCCCAGTGAGACCCAGTACTTC
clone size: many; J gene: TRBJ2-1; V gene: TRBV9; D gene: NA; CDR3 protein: CASSVGTYNEQFF; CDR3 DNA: TGTGCCAGCAGCGTAGGGACTTACAATGAGCAGTTCTTC
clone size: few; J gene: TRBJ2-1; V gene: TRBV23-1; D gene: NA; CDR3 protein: CASRLQGGDNEQFF; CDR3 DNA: TGCGCCAGCAGGCTACAAGGGGGGGACAATGAGCAGTTCTTC
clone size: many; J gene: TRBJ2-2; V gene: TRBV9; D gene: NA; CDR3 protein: CASSVATGPNTGELFF; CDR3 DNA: TGTGCCAGCAGCGTAGCTACAGGGCCGAACACCGGGGAGCTGTTTTTT
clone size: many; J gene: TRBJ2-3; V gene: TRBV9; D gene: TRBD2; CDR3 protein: CASSASGTSGTSTDTQYF; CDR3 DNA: TGTGCCAGCAGCGCCTCCGGGACTAGCGGGACTAGCACAGATACGCAGTATTTT
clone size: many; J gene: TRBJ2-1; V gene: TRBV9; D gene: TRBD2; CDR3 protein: CASSIASGSYNEQFF; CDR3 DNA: TGTGCCAGCAGCATAGCTAGCGGGTCATACAATGAGCAGTTCTTC
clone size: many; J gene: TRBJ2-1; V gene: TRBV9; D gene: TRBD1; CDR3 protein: CASSVDSGGPYNEQFF; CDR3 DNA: TGTGCCAGCAGCGTAGATTCAGGGGGCCCCTACAATGAGCAGTTCTTC
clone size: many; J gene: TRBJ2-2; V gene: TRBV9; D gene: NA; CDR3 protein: CASSVVVATGELFF; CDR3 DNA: TGTGCCAGCAGCGTAGTAGTCGCGACCGGGGAGCTGTTTTTT
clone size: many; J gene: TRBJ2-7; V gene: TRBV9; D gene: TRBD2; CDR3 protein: CASSVGGGSGREQYF; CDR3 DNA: TGTGCCAGCAGCGTCGGGGGGGGAAGCGGTCGCGAGCAGTACTTC
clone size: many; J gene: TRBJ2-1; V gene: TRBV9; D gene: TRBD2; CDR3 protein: CASSSGLAGGPVNEQFF; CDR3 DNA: TGTGCCAGCAGCTCGGGACTAGCGGGAGGGCCTGTCAATGAGCAGTTCTTC
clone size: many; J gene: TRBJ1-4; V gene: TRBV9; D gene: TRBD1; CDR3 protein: CASSPNPGQGSSTNEKLFF; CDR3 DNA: TGTGCCAGCAGCCCAAACCCGGGACAGGGATCTTCAACTAATGAAAAACTGTTTTTT
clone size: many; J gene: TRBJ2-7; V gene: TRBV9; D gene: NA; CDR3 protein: CASSQGQGGEQYF; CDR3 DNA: TGTGCCAGCAGCCAAGGTCAGGGAGGAGAGCAGTACTTC
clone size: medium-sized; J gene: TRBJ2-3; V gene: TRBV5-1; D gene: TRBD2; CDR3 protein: CASPGGLATDTQYF; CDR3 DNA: TGCGCCAGCCCAGGGGGACTAGCAACAGATACGCAGTATTTT
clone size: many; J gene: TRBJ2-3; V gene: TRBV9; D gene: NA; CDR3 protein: CASSQAGGAQSTDTQYF; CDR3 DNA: TGTGCCAGCAGCCAAGCTGGGGGGGCACAAAGCACAGATACGCAGTATTTT
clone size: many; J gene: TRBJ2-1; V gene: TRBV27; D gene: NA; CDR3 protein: CARRLSSYNEQFF; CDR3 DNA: TGTGCCAGAAGACTTAGCTCCTACAATGAGCAGTTCTTC
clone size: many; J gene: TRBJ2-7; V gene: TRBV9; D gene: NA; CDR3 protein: CASSVAAGSYEQYF; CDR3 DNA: TGTGCCAGCAGCGTAGCGGCGGGCTCCTACGAGCAGTACTTC
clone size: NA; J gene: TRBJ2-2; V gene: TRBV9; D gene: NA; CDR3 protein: CASTPSGSGTGELFF; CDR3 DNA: TGTGCCAGCACCCCATCTGGGAGTGGCACCGGGGAGCTGTTTTTT
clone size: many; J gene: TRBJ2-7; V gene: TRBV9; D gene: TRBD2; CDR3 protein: CASSGTSVYEQYF; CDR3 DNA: TGTGCCAGCAGCGGGACTAGCGTCTACGAGCAGTACTTC
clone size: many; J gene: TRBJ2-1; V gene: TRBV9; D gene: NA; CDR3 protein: CASSVGLAWGNEQFF; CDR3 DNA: TGTGCCAGCAGCGTAGGGCTAGCGTGGGGGAATGAGCAGTTCTTC
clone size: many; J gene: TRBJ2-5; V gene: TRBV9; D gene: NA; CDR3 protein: CASSVAVAALPSQETQYF; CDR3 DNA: TGTGCCAGCAGCGTAGCGGTAGCGGCACTACCATCCCAAGAGACCCAGTACTTC
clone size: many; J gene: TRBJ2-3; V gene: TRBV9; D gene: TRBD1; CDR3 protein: CASSVGTGESDTQYF; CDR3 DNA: TGTGCCAGCAGCGTAGGAACAGGGGAATCAGATACGCAGTATTTT
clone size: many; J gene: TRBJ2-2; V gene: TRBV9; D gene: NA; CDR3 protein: CASSLQGSGVELFF; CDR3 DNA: TGTGCCAGCAGCCTTCAGGGGTCCGGGGTGGAGCTGTTTTTT
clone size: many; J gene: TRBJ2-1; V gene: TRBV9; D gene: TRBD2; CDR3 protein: CASSTQAGENEQFF; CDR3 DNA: TGTGCCAGCAGCACCCAAGCGGGAGAAAATGAGCAGTTCTTC
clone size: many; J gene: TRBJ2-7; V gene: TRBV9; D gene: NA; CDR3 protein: CASSVGAGKSYEQYF; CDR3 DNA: TGTGCCAGCAGCGTAGGGGCAGGGAAATCCTACGAGCAGTACTTC
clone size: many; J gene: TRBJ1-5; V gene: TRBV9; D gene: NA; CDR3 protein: CASSVAGESNQPQHF; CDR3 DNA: TGTGCCAGCAGCGTAGCCGGGGAGAGCAATCAGCCCCAGCATTTT
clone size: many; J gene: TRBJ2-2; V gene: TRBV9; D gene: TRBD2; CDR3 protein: CASTVDWGLARSGELFF; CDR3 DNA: TGTGCCAGCACCGTAGATTGGGGACTAGCTCGGTCCGGGGAGCTGTTTTTT
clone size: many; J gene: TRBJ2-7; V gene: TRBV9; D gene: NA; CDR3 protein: CASSVDWTGNEQYF; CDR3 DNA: TGTGCCAGCAGCGTAGACTGGACGGGAAACGAGCAGTACTTC
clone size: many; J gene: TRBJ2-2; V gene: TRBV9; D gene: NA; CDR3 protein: CASSVEVSATGELFF; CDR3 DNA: TGTGCCAGCAGCGTAGAGGTCAGCGCCACCGGGGAGCTGTTTTTT
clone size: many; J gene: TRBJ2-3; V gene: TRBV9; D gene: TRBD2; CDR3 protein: CASSVGGTSGRIGTDTQYF; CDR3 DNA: TGTGCCAGCAGCGTAGGGGGGACTAGCGGGAGAATCGGCACAGATACGCAGTATTTT
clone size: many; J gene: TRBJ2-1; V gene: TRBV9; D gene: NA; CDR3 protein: CASSVGGQTNEQFF; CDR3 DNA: TGTGCCAGCAGCGTAGGTGGACAGACCAATGAGCAGTTCTTC
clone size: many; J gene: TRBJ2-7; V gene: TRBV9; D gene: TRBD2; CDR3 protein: CASSATSGSTEQYF; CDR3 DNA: TGTGCCAGCAGCGCGACTAGCGGGAGCACCGAGCAGTACTTC
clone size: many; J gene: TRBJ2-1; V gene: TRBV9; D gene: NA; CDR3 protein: CASSVQGYSYNEQFF; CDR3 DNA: TGTGCCAGCAGCGTACAAGGGTACTCCTACAATGAGCAGTTCTTC
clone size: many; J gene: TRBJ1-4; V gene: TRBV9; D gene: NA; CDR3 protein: CASSAGFSNEKLFF; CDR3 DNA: TGTGCCAGCAGCGCAGGGTTTTCTAATGAAAAACTGTTTTTT
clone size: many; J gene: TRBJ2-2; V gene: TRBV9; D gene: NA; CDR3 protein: CASSVYRRNTGELFF; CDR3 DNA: TGTGCCAGCAGCGTTTACCGGAGGAACACCGGGGAGCTGTTTTTT
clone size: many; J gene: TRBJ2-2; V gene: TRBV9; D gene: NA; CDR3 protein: CASSVGAVTNTGELFF; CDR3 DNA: TGTGCCAGCAGCGTAGGAGCAGTGACGAACACCGGGGAGCTGTTTTTT
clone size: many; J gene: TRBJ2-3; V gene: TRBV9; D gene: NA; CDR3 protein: CASSVARGTDTQYF; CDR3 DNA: TGTGCCAGCAGCGTAGCTAGGGGCACAGATACGCAGTATTTT
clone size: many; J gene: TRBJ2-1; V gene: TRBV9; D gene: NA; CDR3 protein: CASSIRGNNNEQFF; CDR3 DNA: TGTGCCAGCAGCATCAGGGGTAACAACAATGAGCAGTTCTTC
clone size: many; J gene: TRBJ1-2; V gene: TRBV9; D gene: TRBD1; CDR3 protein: CASSAELTGNYGYTF; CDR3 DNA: TGTGCCAGCAGCGCAGAGTTGACAGGGAACTATGGCTACACCTTC